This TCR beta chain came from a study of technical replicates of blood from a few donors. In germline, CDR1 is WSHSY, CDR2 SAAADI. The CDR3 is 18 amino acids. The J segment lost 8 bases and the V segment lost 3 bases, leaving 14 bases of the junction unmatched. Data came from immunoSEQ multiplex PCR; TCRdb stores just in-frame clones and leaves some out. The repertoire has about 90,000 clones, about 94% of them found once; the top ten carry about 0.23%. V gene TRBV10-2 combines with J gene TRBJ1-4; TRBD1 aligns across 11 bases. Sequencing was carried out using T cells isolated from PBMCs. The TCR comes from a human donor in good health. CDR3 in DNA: TGCGCCAGCAGTGATTTTACCGGGACAGGGGGGCAGAGGGAAAAACTGTTTTTT. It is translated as CASSDFTGTGGQREKLFF.